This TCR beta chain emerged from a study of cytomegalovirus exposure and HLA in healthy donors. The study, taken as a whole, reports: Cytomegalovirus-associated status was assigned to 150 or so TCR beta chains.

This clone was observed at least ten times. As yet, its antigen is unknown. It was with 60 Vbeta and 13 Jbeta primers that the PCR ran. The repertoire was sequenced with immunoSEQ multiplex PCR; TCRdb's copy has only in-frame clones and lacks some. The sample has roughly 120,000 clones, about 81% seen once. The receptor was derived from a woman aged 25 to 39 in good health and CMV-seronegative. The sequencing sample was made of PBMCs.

The DNA of the CDR3 is TGTGCCAGCAGCTTAGGCGGGAGCAGAGGCGAGCAGTACTTC. Protein: CASSLGGSRGEQYF. The genes are TRBV11-3 and TRBJ2-7; TRBD2 matches 7 bases. J was trimmed by 6 bases and V by 1 base; bases with no gene match: 6. The CDR3 totals 14 residues. Germline V gives CDR1 SGHNT, CDR2 YENEEA.